Sequencing of this T cell receptor beta chain was carried out in a study of cytomegalovirus exposure and HLA in healthy donors. Study background: Drawn from HLA-typed donors, tens of millions of unique TCRs were held in an early data release.

A multiplex PCR was run with 60 Vbeta primers and 13 Jbeta primers. The assay was immunoSEQ multiplex PCR, and TCRdb's table has in-frame clones only and misses some. The table records 200,000 or so clones, more than 65% of them present only once. Healthy donors of bone marrow made up the group. Between the trimmed V and J ends, which lost 5 bases and 7 bases, there was a span of 12 bases. Germline values: CDR1 MNHEY, CDR2 SMNVEV (reference sequence). The CDR3 length is 13 residues. Points on this clone: What it binds is unknown.

Study-level points and caveats: While the bulk of TCR sequences proved rare, some public TCRs turned up in many donors. Some TCR beta chains (roughly 150 of them) were listed as cytomegalovirus-associated.

This TCR was recovered from a woman between 25 and 40 years old in good health and CMV-seropositive. The sequencing input was PBMCs. This chain joins TRBV27 and TRBJ1-5; no clear D gene. DNA of the CDR3: TGTGCCAGCAGTCAGAGGTTTCCCCAGCCCCAGCATTTT. As protein: CASSQRFPQPQHF.